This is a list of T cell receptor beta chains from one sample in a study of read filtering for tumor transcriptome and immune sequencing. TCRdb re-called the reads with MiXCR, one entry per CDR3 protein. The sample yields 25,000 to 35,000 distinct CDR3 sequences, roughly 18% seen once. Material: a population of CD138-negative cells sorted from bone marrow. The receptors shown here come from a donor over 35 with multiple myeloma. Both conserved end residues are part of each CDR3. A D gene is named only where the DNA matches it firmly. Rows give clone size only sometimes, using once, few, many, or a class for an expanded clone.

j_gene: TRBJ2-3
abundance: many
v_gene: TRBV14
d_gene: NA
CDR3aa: CASSPAMFLDTQYF
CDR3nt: TGTGCCAGCAGCCCAGCCATGTTTTTAGATACGCAGTATTTT

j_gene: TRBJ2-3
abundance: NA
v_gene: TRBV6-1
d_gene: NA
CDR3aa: CASSDFDTQYF
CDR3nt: TGTGCCAGCAGTGACTTTGATACGCAGTATTTT

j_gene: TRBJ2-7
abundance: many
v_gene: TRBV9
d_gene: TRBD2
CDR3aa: CASSVSPSGNYEQYF
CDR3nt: TGTGCCAGCAGCGTAAGTCCCAGCGGGAATTACGAGCAGTACTTC

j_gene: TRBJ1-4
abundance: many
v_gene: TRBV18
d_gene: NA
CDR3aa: CASSPPGTRTTNEKLFF
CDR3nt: TGTGCCAGCTCACCACCCGGGACTCGAACAACTAATGAAAAACTGTTTTTT

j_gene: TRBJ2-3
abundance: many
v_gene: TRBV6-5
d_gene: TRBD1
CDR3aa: CASTRDRHSTDTQYF
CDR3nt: TGTGCCAGCACCCGGGACAGGCATAGCACAGATACGCAGTATTTT

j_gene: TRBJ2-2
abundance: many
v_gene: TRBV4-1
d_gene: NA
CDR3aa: CASSQRDTGELFF
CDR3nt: TGCGCCAGCAGCCAACGGGACACCGGGGAGCTGTTTTTT

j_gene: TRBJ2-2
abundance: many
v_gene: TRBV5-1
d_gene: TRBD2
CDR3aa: CASSLAFLAEGANTGELFF
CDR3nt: TGCGCCAGCAGCTTGGCCTTCCTAGCGGAGGGCGCGAACACCGGGGAGCTGTTTTTT

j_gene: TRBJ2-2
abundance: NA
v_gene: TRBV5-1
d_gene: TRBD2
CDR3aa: CASSLASGDTGELFF
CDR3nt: TGCGCCAGCAGCTTGGCGAGCGGGGACACCGGGGAGCTGTTTTTT

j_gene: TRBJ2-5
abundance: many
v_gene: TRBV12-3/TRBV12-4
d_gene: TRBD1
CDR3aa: CASSSATQGAGETQYF
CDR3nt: TGTGCCAGCAGTTCGGCTACCCAGGGGGCGGGGGAGACCCAGTACTTC

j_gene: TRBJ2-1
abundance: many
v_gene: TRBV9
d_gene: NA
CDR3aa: CASSAQLNSYNEQFF
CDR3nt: TGTGCCAGCAGCGCCCAATTAAACTCCTACAATGAGCAGTTCTTC

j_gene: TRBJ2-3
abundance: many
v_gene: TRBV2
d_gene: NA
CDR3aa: CASKVSTGATDTQYF
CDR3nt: TGTGCCAGCAAGGTTTCGACGGGAGCCACAGATACGCAGTATTTT

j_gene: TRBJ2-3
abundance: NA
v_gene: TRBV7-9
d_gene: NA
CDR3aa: CTSSPDSSTDAQYF
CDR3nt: TGTACCAGCAGCCCAGACTCCAGCACAGATGCGCAGTATTTT

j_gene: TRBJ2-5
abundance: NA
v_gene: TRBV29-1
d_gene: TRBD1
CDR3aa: CSRGQIQETQYF
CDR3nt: TGCAGCAGGGGACAGATTCAAGAGACCCAGTACTTC

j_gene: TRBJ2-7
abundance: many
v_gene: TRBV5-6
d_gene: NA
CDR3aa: CASSEGPTGSYEQYF
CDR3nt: TGTGCCAGCAGCGAAGGTCCAACGGGTTCCTACGAGCAGTACTTC

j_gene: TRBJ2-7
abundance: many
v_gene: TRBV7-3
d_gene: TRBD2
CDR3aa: CASSPTRLAGGPSYEQYF
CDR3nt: TGTGCCAGCAGCCCAACGAGACTAGCGGGAGGGCCCTCGTACGAGCAGTACTTC

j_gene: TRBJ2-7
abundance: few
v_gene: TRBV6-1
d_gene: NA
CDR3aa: CASRGRRPGLSYEQYF
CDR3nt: TGTGCCAGCAGGGGCCGAAGGCCCGGACTCTCCTACGAGCAGTACTTC

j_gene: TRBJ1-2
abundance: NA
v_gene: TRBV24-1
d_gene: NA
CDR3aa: CATSDPDRAGGYGYTF
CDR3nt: TGTGCCACCAGTGACCCAGACAGAGCCGGCGGCTATGGCTACACCTTC

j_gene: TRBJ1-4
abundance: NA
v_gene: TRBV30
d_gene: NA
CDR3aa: CAWSASGDNEKLFF
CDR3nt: TGTGCCTGGAGTGCATCAGGAGATAATGAAAAACTGTTTTTT

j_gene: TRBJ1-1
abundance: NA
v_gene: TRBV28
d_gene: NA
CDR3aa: CAISFMYTEAFF
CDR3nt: TGTGCCATCAGTTTTATGTACACTGAAGCTTTCTTT

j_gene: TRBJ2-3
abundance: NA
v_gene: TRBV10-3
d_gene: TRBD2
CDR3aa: CAVVAGLSDTQYF
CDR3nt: TGTGCCGTCGTAGCGGGGTTATCAGATACGCAGTATTTT

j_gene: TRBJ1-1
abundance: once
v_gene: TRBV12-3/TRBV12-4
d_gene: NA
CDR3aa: CASSDYWDTEAFF
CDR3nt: TGTGCCAGCAGCGACTATTGGGACACTGAAGCTTTCTTT

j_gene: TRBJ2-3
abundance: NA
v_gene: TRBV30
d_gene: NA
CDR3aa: CAWKGGHSTDTKYF
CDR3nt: TGTGCCTGGAAGGGGGGCCATAGCACAGATACGAAGTATTTT

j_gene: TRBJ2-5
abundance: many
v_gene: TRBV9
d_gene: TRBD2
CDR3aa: CASNRAGGQETQYF
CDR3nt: TGTGCCAGCAACAGAGCGGGGGGCCAAGAGACCCAGTACTTC

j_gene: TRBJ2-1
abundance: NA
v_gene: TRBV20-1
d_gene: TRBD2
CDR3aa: CSAPRRRLGAGGLNTQFF
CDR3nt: TGCAGTGCCCCCCGGCGTCGATTAGGGGCGGGGGGGCTCAATACGCAGTTCTTC

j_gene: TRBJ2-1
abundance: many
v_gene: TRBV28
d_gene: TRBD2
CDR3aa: CASQRGPVENEQFF
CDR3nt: TGTGCCAGCCAGCGGGGTCCGGTCGAGAATGAGCAGTTCTTC

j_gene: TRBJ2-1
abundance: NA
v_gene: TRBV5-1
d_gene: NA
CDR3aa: CASSPGLTSYNEQIF
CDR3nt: TGCGCCAGCAGCCCGGGACTCACTTCCTACAATGAGCAGATCTTC

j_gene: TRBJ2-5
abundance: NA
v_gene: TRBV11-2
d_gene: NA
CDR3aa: CASSLSRDSLKTETQYF
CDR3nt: TGTGCCAGCAGCTTATCACGGGATTCGCTCAAAACGGAGACCCAGTACTTC